This entry lists 10 T cell receptor beta chains sequenced from one sample in a study of T cell responses to AZD1222 COVID-19 vaccine. Some clones are missing from TCRdb's copy, which holds only in-frame ones; the method was immunoSEQ multiplex PCR. The data hold some 90,000 clones, with 89% observed a single time. This specimen consisted of peripheral blood, obtained on day 0 of AZD1222 vaccination. These receptors were collected from an adult in good health.

This chain connects TRBV11-2 to TRBJ1-2; D ambiguous. This CDR3 is built from 14 residues. V was trimmed by 0 bases and J by 6 bases, leaving 11 bases between them. Germline V gene data show CDR1 as SGHAT and CDR2 as FQNNGV. CDR3 in amino acids: CASSLDRGGDGYTF. In nucleotides, the CDR3 is TGTGCCAGCAGCTTAGATCGTGGCGGGGATGGCTACACCTTC.

CDR3 sequence: CASVRDRRAYEQYF. CDR3 coding DNA: TGTGCCAGCGTTAGGGACAGAAGAGCCTACGAGCAGTACTTC. The chain uses TRBV2 and TRBJ2-7; the match to TRBD1 covers 7 bases. Unmatched junction bases numbered 9, after V lost 8 bases and J lost 2 bases. Germline loops: CDR1 SNHLY, CDR2 FYNNEI. This CDR3 is 14 amino acids long.

The V gene is TRBV25-1, the J gene TRBJ1-5, with 10 bases matching TRBD1. The CDR3 loop spans 16 amino acids. Germline lookup yields CDR1 MGHDK and CDR2 SYGVNS. V was pared by 0 bases and J by 5 bases, with 4 bases of the junction left unmatched. In DNA form, the CDR3 reads TGTGCCAGCAGTGAATATGGGACAGGGGTTGATCAGCCCCAGCATTTT. Translation gives CASSEYGTGVDQPQHF.

This clone was found once. The chain carries TRBV6-5 and TRBJ2-5; the D gene is possibly TRBD2 (5 bases). Germline V gene lookup returns CDR1 MNHEY and CDR2 SVGAGI. The CDR3 has 14 residues. Trimming took 8 bases from V and 5 from J, leaving 18 bases between them. CDR3 amino acids: CASRRLGSVETQYF. For the CDR3, the DNA is TGTGCCAGCCGACGTCTGGGGAGCGTTGAGACCCAGTACTTC.

The CDR3 DNA reads as TGCGCCAGCAGCCAGGTAGCGGGGGGGGGCCCCGTGCAGTTCTTC. Amino acid sequence: CASSQVAGGGPVQFF. This chain joins TRBV4-3 and TRBJ2-1, with 11 positions matching TRBD2. The J segment lost 12 bases and the V segment lost 3 bases, leaving 10 bases of the junction unmatched. CDR1 is LGHNA, CDR2 YSLEER, per germline. This CDR3 has 15 residues.

This clone was counted once. The chain couples TRBV2 to TRBJ2-3; D ambiguous. Trimming stripped 10 bases from V and 2 bases from J, with 13 bases between. CDR3 size: 13 residues. Germline V gene lookup returns CDR1 SNHLY and CDR2 FYNNEI. The DNA for the CDR3 is TGTGCCATTAATTGGGCCTTCACAGATACGCAGTATTTT. Protein: CAINWAFTDTQYF.

The J gene is TRBJ2-1, the V gene TRBV11-2, with 8 bases aligning to TRBD2. V trimming: 2 bases; J trimming: 2 bases; junction bases outside the gene matches: 11. Germline assignment: CDR1 SGHAT and CDR2 FQNNGV. The CDR3 sequence is 18 residues long. Here the CDR3 reads CASSLLGDIAGPYNEQFF. The CDR3 bases are TGTGCCAGCAGCTTACTAGGGGACATAGCGGGGCCCTACAATGAGCAGTTCTTC.

On this clone itself: Other DNA sequences within the sample encode an identical CDR3. The chain joins TRBV18 to TRBJ2-7, with no clear D. The CDR3 loop spans 13 amino acids. CDR1 and CDR2 from the germline V gene are KGHSH and LQKENI. V lost 0 bases to trimming and J lost 1 base, with 4 bases between them. DNA for the CDR3: TGTGCCAGCTCACCACCAAGTTCCTACGAGCAGTACTTC. Its protein product is CASSPPSSYEQYF.

This chain connects TRBV6-5 to TRBJ1-2, with 7 bases fitting TRBD1. The germline V gene has CDR1 MNHEY and CDR2 SVGAGI. This CDR3 comprises 15 residues. J was trimmed by 4 bases and V by 1 base; bases with no gene match: 6. In DNA form, the CDR3 reads TGTGCCAGCAGTTACTTTACCGACAGGGTCTATGGCTACACCTTC. Protein product: CASSYFTDRVYGYTF.

The chain recombines TRBV3-1 (or the pseudogene TRBV3-2) with TRBJ1-6; the D gene is possibly TRBD1 (6 bases). Germline loops: CDR1 LGHDT, CDR2 YNNKEL (reference sequence). This CDR3 comprises 16 residues. V lost 3 bases, J lost 3 bases, and 12 bases lay in between. DNA of the CDR3: TGTGCCAGCAGCCACCGGGACACCTTCTATAATTCACCCCTCCACTTT. It translates to CASSHRDTFYNSPLHF.